This T cell receptor (beta chain) appears in the sequencing data of a study of radiotherapy plus CTLA-4 blockade in lung cancer. Libraries were prepared by immunoSEQ multiplex PCR; TCRdb keeps only in-frame clonotypes and omits some of them. The table includes tens of thousands of clones, roughly 81% detected once. This clone showed up just a few times. From germline, CDR1 is SGHTA and CDR2 FQGNSA. The CDR3 contains 13 residues. V lost 4 bases, J lost 3 bases, and 9 bases lay in between. The input for sequencing was peripheral blood, taken from a patient treated with radiotherapy plus ipilimumab. The rearrangement joins TRBV7-2 to TRBJ1-2; D not certain. The sequence came from a human donor with non-small cell lung cancer whose response to radiotherapy plus ipilimumab could not be evaluated. As DNA, the CDR3 is TGTGCCAGCAGCTCTAAACCCGACTATGGCTACACCTTC. This sequence encodes CASSSKPDYGYTF.